This entry lists 13 T cell receptor beta chains sequenced from one sample in a study of T cells in Graves' hyperthyroidism and ophthalmopathy. The CDR3 regions of TCR beta were amplified from RNA transcripts. The study used the HTBI primer set for a first-round RT-PCR of the TCR CDR3. TCRdb used MiXCR to reprocess the multiplex PCR reads, holding one entry per CDR3 protein. This table holds around 440,000 distinct CDR3 sequences, 15% to 18% found once. Sequenced material: blood. Source of these receptors: a woman aged 18-29 years with Graves' hyperthyroidism.

Ten or more counts support this clonotype. The chain couples TRBV5-1 to TRBJ2-1; D ambiguous. Trimming shortened V by 4 bases and J by 9 bases, and 14 bases separated the two germline ends. The V gene's germline CDR1 is SGHRS and CDR2 YFSETQ. This CDR3 is built from 13 residues. CDR3 amino acids: CASSPYFKGEQFF. Written as DNA, the CDR3 is TGCGCCAGCAGCCCTTACTTCAAAGGTGAGCAGTTCTTC.

Many counts were recorded for this clonotype. CDR3 sequence reads: CAISEVEGYEQYF. The CDR3 coding sequence is TGTGCCATCAGTGAAGTGGAGGGCTACGAGCAGTACTTC. The gene calls are TRBV10-3 and TRBJ2-7, with D perhaps TRBD2 (6 bases). CDR1 and CDR2 from the germline V gene are ENHRY and SYGVKD. The CDR3 is made up of 13 amino acids. Trimming left V 3 bases short and J 3 bases short, with 9 bases between.

Many counts were recorded for this clonotype. The V call is TRBV7-9, the J call TRBJ2-5; a possible D gene is TRBD1 (5 bases). The CDR3 has 14 residues. Trimming took 3 bases from V and 5 from J, leaving 13 bases between them. Germline CDR1 is SEHNR and CDR2 is FQNEAQ (reference sequence). DNA for the CDR3: TGTGCCAGCAGCTTCCCTAGGGGCGACGAGACCCAGTACTTC. It codes for CASSFPRGDETQYF.

For this clonotype: This may arise from a read error, as a much more abundant clone is one base away. The V and J genes are TRBV7-2 and TRBJ1-6, with D possibly TRBD1 on 6 matching bases. V was cut by 5 bases and J by 2 bases, with 16 bases left in between. This CDR3 has 17 residues. From germline, CDR1 is SGHTA and CDR2 FQGNSA. The CDR3 bases are TGTGCCAGCAGCGATTCTTCGGGACACCCCTATAATTCACCCCTCCACTTT. Amino acid sequence: CASSDSSGHPYNSPLHF.

The V gene is TRBV5-1, the J gene TRBJ1-2; D is unclear. Germline CDR1 and CDR2: SGHRS and YFSETQ. The CDR3 totals 16 residues. V lost 4 bases and J lost 0, with 16 bases in between. The CDR3 sequence: CASSPSAQSPNYGYTF. The DNA for the CDR3 is TGCGCCAGCAGCCCTTCGGCGCAGTCCCCTAACTATGGCTACACCTTC.

This clonotype was counted only a few times. The rearrangement joins TRBV13 to TRBJ2-7; D may be TRBD2 (6 bases). Germline values: CDR1 PRHDT, CDR2 FYEKMQ (reference sequence). The V and J ends lost 5 bases and 0 bases respectively, with 11 bases between them. The CDR3 consists of 14 residues. CDR3: CASSTLGGSYEQYF. DNA for the CDR3: TGTGCCAGCAGCACCTTGGGAGGCTCCTACGAGCAGTACTTC.

This clonotype was detected only a few times. V usage is TRBV12-3 or TRBV12-4 and J usage is TRBJ2-5; the D gene is possibly TRBD1 (6 bases). The ends were cut back, 4 bases at V and 2 bases at J, with 14 bases in the middle. The length of the CDR3 is 15 residues. For the CDR3, the DNA is TGTGCCAGCAGTTCAACGGCTCAGGGGCAAGAGACCCAGTACTTC. It codes for CASSSTAQGQETQYF.

Many counts were recorded for this clonotype. V and J are TRBV4-1 and TRBJ1-2; 8 nucleotides line up with TRBD1. CDR3 length: 14 residues. Germline CDR1 is MGHRA and CDR2 is YSYEKL. V lost 6 bases and J lost 7; bases outside the gene matches: 10. This chain's CDR3 is CASSFDRGKGGYTF. The DNA of the CDR3 is TGCGCCAGCAGTTTCGACAGGGGAAAGGGTGGCTACACCTTC.

Ten or more counts support this clonotype. V is TRBV5-6 and J is TRBJ2-3; tentative D call: TRBD1 (6 bases). The V gene's germline CDR1 is SGHDT and CDR2 YYEEEE. The CDR3 contains 15 residues. Trimming removed 0 bases from V and 5 bases from J, with 13 bases in between. The DNA of the CDR3 is TGTGCCAGCAGCTTGGGCCCACAGGGAAGAGATACGCAGTATTTT. Translating it yields CASSLGPQGRDTQYF.

This clonotype was picked up many times. The genes are TRBV12-3 or TRBV12-4 and TRBJ2-7; D may be TRBD1 (5 bases). The V end lost 5 bases, the J end lost 3 bases, and 14 bases lay between the germline ends. This CDR3 spans 14 amino acids. The CDR3: CASSLDLQVYEQYF. The CDR3 DNA reads TGTGCCAGCAGTCTGGATTTACAGGTCTACGAGCAGTACTTC.

The rearrangement joins TRBV10-3 to TRBJ2-5; tentative D call: TRBD2 (5 bases). The CDR3 spans 13 residues. Germline CDR1 reads ENHRY; CDR2 reads SYGVKD. V lost 7 bases to trimming and J lost 3 bases, with 12 bases between them. This CDR3 is CAINRGTKETQYF. In DNA form, the CDR3 reads TGTGCCATCAATCGGGGAACAAAAGAGACCCAGTACTTC.

V is TRBV12-3 or TRBV12-4 and J is TRBJ2-5; 7 positions agree with TRBD1. Germline trimming cut 3 bases from V and 3 bases from J; bases unmatched to any gene: 4. This CDR3 is built from 14 residues. CDR3 sequence reads: CASSFGTGEETQYF. CDR3 in DNA: TGTGCCAGCAGTTTTGGTACAGGGGAAGAGACCCAGTACTTC.

This clonotype appeared many times. This sequence joins TRBV12-3 or TRBV12-4 and TRBJ2-7; D perhaps matches TRBD1 (7 bases). The V end was cut by 6 bases, the J end by 5 bases, with 17 bases between. The CDR3 is 14 residues long. CDR3 DNA: TGTGCCAGCAGCCCCTCGAGGAGGGGGCACGAGCAGTACTTC. It specifies CASSPSRRGHEQYF.